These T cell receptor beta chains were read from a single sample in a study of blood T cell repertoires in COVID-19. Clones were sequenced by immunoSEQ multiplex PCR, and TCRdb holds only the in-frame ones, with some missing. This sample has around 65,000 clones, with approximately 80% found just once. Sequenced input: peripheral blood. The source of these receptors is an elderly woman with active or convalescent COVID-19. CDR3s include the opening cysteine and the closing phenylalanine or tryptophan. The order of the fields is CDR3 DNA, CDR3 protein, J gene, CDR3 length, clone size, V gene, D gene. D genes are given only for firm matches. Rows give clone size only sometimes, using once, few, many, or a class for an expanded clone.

cdr3_nt: TGTGCCGGCAGGCGGGGGGCCGACACTGAAGCTTTCTTT
cdr3_aa: CAGRRGADTEAFF
j_call: TRBJ1-1
cdr3_length: 13
clone_size: .
v_call: TRBV18
d_call: .

cdr3_nt: TGTGCCAGCAGTGATGCGAATGGAGGGAATGGGTCACCCCTCCACTTT
cdr3_aa: CASSDANGGNGSPLHF
j_call: TRBJ1-6
cdr3_length: 16
clone_size: .
v_call: TRBV2
d_call: .

cdr3_nt: TGCAGCGTTGAAGCGGACAGGCGGTGGAACACTGAAGCTTTCTTT
cdr3_aa: CSVEADRRWNTEAFF
j_call: TRBJ1-1
cdr3_length: 15
clone_size: .
v_call: TRBV29-1
d_call: TRBD1

cdr3_nt: TGCGCCAGCAGCTTGTTTGCTCTAGCGGGGGGGCGTGGCGGAGATACGCAGTATTTT
cdr3_aa: CASSLFALAGGRGGDTQYF
j_call: TRBJ2-3
cdr3_length: 19
clone_size: .
v_call: TRBV5-1
d_call: TRBD2

cdr3_nt: TGTGCCAGCAGGGTGAACACGAACACTGAAGCTTTCTTT
cdr3_aa: CASRVNTNTEAFF
j_call: TRBJ1-1
cdr3_length: 13
clone_size: .
v_call: TRBV12-3/TRBV12-4
d_call: .

cdr3_nt: TGCGCCAGCAGCCAAGATCGGAGTGTTGACTACGAGCAGTACTTC
cdr3_aa: CASSQDRSVDYEQYF
j_call: TRBJ2-7
cdr3_length: 15
clone_size: .
v_call: TRBV4-1
d_call: .

cdr3_nt: TGTGCCAGCAGTTCCCGACAGAGTAAAAATCAGCCCCAGCATTTT
cdr3_aa: CASSSRQSKNQPQHF
j_call: TRBJ1-5
cdr3_length: 15
clone_size: .
v_call: TRBV27
d_call: .

cdr3_nt: TGTGCCAGCTCACCGGCTCGCGGGGGGGCCCGGTCGGAGACCCAGTACTTC
cdr3_aa: CASSPARGGARSETQYF
j_call: TRBJ2-5
cdr3_length: 17
clone_size: .
v_call: TRBV18
d_call: TRBD2

cdr3_nt: TGTGCCAGCAGAATTTGGGAGGTCGGCTACACCTTC
cdr3_aa: CASRIWEVGYTF
j_call: TRBJ1-2
cdr3_length: 12
clone_size: .
v_call: TRBV12-3/TRBV12-4
d_call: .

cdr3_nt: TGCGCCAGCAGACTAGCGGGGGACACAGATACGCAGTATTTT
cdr3_aa: CASRLAGDTDTQYF
j_call: TRBJ2-3
cdr3_length: 14
clone_size: .
v_call: TRBV10-2
d_call: TRBD2

cdr3_nt: TGTGCCAGCAGCTTAGGGACAGGGAATTCACCCCTCCACTTT
cdr3_aa: CASSLGTGNSPLHF
j_call: TRBJ1-6
cdr3_length: 14
clone_size: .
v_call: TRBV11-2
d_call: TRBD1

cdr3_nt: TGTGCCAGCAGTGAATCAGGGCGTCATTCACCCCTCCACTTT
cdr3_aa: CASSESGRHSPLHF
j_call: TRBJ1-6
cdr3_length: 14
clone_size: .
v_call: TRBV2
d_call: .

cdr3_nt: TGTGCCAGCAGTGAACGGACAACCTATGGCTACACCTTC
cdr3_aa: CASSERTTYGYTF
j_call: TRBJ1-2
cdr3_length: 13
clone_size: .
v_call: TRBV2
d_call: .

cdr3_nt: TGTGCCAGCAGCCAAGTAAGGGGTGCACCCCTCCACTTT
cdr3_aa: CASSQVRGAPLHF
j_call: TRBJ1-6
cdr3_length: 13
clone_size: .
v_call: TRBV14
d_call: .

cdr3_nt: TGTGCCAGCAGTTACGAGCGGGGGGGCAGGGAGCAGTTCTTC
cdr3_aa: CASSYERGGREQFF
j_call: TRBJ2-1
cdr3_length: 14
clone_size: .
v_call: TRBV6-5
d_call: TRBD2

cdr3_nt: TGTGCCAGCAGTCCCGAATTCACGGGGCCCCAGCATTTT
cdr3_aa: CASSPEFTGPQHF
j_call: TRBJ1-5
cdr3_length: 13
clone_size: .
v_call: TRBV12-3/TRBV12-4
d_call: .

cdr3_nt: TGCGCCAGCACCCCCCGTCCAGGGACCGGGGAGCTGTTTTTT
cdr3_aa: CASTPRPGTGELFF
j_call: TRBJ2-2
cdr3_length: 14
clone_size: .
v_call: TRBV5-1
d_call: .

cdr3_nt: TGTGCCAGCAGTGAAGCCCCGGGAGGATCGGTCACTGAAGCTTTCTTT
cdr3_aa: CASSEAPGGSVTEAFF
j_call: TRBJ1-1
cdr3_length: 16
clone_size: .
v_call: TRBV2
d_call: .

cdr3_nt: TGCGCCAGCAGCTTGGATCACCCCCGGGACACTGAAGCTTTCTTT
cdr3_aa: CASSLDHPRDTEAFF
j_call: TRBJ1-1
cdr3_length: 15
clone_size: .
v_call: TRBV5-1
d_call: .

cdr3_nt: TGCGCCAGCAGGACGGCTCCAGGGGAGACCCAGTACTTC
cdr3_aa: CASRTAPGETQYF
j_call: TRBJ2-5
cdr3_length: 13
clone_size: once
v_call: TRBV5-1
d_call: .

cdr3_nt: TGTGCCAGCAGCTTGTCAGGGGCTGACGAGCAGTACTTC
cdr3_aa: CASSLSGADEQYF
j_call: TRBJ2-7
cdr3_length: 13
clone_size: once
v_call: TRBV5-4
d_call: .

cdr3_nt: TGTGCCAGTAGTCTACAGCAACCGGGAAACAGGGTTGGAAACACCATATATTTT
cdr3_aa: CASSLQQPGNRVGNTIYF
j_call: TRBJ1-3
cdr3_length: 18
clone_size: .
v_call: TRBV19
d_call: .

cdr3_nt: TGTGCCAGCAGTTACACCAGGACAGATTCTGGAAACACCATATATTTT
cdr3_aa: CASSYTRTDSGNTIYF
j_call: TRBJ1-3
cdr3_length: 16
clone_size: .
v_call: TRBV6-5
d_call: .

cdr3_nt: TGTGCCAGCAGTTGGGCCGCGCCGTTCTATGGCTACACCTTC
cdr3_aa: CASSWAAPFYGYTF
j_call: TRBJ1-2
cdr3_length: 14
clone_size: .
v_call: TRBV25-1
d_call: .

cdr3_nt: TGTGCCAGCAGCTTTTCCCGCAGGGAGGATCAGCCCCAGCATTTT
cdr3_aa: CASSFSRREDQPQHF
j_call: TRBJ1-5
cdr3_length: 15
clone_size: .
v_call: TRBV7-8
d_call: .

cdr3_nt: TGTGCCAGCAGGGCATCCGCAACTAATGAAAAACTGTTTTTT
cdr3_aa: CASRASATNEKLFF
j_call: TRBJ1-4
cdr3_length: 14
clone_size: once
v_call: TRBV5-8
d_call: .

cdr3_nt: TGTGCCAGCAGCTTAGGTCTCGATAGATCAACTAATGAAAAACTGTTTTTT
cdr3_aa: CASSLGLDRSTNEKLFF
j_call: TRBJ1-4
cdr3_length: 17
clone_size: few
v_call: TRBV7-9
d_call: .

cdr3_nt: TGCAGCGTTGAACGGACTAGCGGGGGGTTAGAGACCCAGTACTTC
cdr3_aa: CSVERTSGGLETQYF
j_call: TRBJ2-5
cdr3_length: 15
clone_size: .
v_call: TRBV29-1
d_call: TRBD2

cdr3_nt: TGTGCCAGCTCACGACCCGGGACAGGGACCGGCTACACCTTC
cdr3_aa: CASSRPGTGTGYTF
j_call: TRBJ1-2
cdr3_length: 14
clone_size: .
v_call: TRBV18
d_call: TRBD1

cdr3_nt: TGTGCCAGCAGCTCCGGGACAGGGGTAGCCGAGCAGTACTTC
cdr3_aa: CASSSGTGVAEQYF
j_call: TRBJ2-7
cdr3_length: 14
clone_size: .
v_call: TRBV11-3
d_call: TRBD1

cdr3_nt: TGTGCCAGCAGTGACGCCAGAAGCTCCTACGAGCAGTACTTC
cdr3_aa: CASSDARSSYEQYF
j_call: TRBJ2-7
cdr3_length: 14
clone_size: .
v_call: TRBV6-1
d_call: .

cdr3_nt: TGTGCCAGCAGTTTAAAACCTACCGATAGCAATCAGCCCCAGCATTTT
cdr3_aa: CASSLKPTDSNQPQHF
j_call: TRBJ1-5
cdr3_length: 16
clone_size: once
v_call: TRBV27
d_call: .

cdr3_nt: TGTGCCATCAGTGAGGGGGCCAGCTACGAGCAGTACTTC
cdr3_aa: CAISEGASYEQYF
j_call: TRBJ2-7
cdr3_length: 13
clone_size: few
v_call: TRBV10-3
d_call: .

cdr3_nt: TGTGCCAGCAGCCCTCGACAGGAGCCGTATAATTCACCCCTCCACTTT
cdr3_aa: CASSPRQEPYNSPLHF
j_call: TRBJ1-6
cdr3_length: 16
clone_size: .
v_call: TRBV9
d_call: .